This paragraph reports one T cell receptor (beta chain). The CDR3 contains 16 residues. Germline V gene lookup returns CDR1 LNHDA and CDR2 SQIVND (reference sequence). J was trimmed by 3 bases and V by 8 bases; bases with no gene match: 11. This entry is derived from a study of cytomegalovirus exposure and HLA in healthy donors. Some clones are missing from TCRdb's copy, which holds only in-frame ones; the method was immunoSEQ multiplex PCR. The table includes a few hundred thousand clones, 86% detected once. Sequenced material: PBMCs. The rearrangement uses TRBV19 and TRBJ1-5; 9 nucleotides agree with TRBD1. The clonotype was recovered from a woman aged 18-30 years in good health and CMV-seronegative. CDR3 nucleotides: TGTGCCAGTGGACAACAGGGGGCCGGGGACAATCAGCCCCAGCATTTT. Its translation: CASGQQGAGDNQPQHF.